This is a list of T cell receptor beta chains from one sample in a study of beta chain features in type 1 diabetes. Only in-frame clones appear in the TCRdb table, and some are missing; sequencing was by immunoSEQ multiplex PCR. The sample has under 900,000 clones; roughly 16% are singletons. What was sequenced was naive CD4+ T cells from blood. These receptors were obtained from a woman aged 18-29 years in good health. The CDR3 runs from the conserved cysteine through the conserved F or W. A D gene is named only where the DNA matches it firmly. Clone size is stated in some rows and not others, as once, few, many or a class when expanded.

abundance	j_gene	d_gene	v_gene	CDR3aa	CDR3nt
.	TRBJ2-7	.	TRBV29-1	CSGGLGYEQYF	TGCAGCGGGGGGTTGGGATACGAGCAGTACTTC
few	TRBJ2-3	.	TRBV7-2	CASSPQRGAADTQYF	TGTGCCAGCAGCCCCCAACGGGGAGCAGCAGATACGCAGTATTTT
.	TRBJ2-2	.	TRBV9	CASSPRVVGIPGELFF	TGTGCCAGCAGCCCCAGGGTAGTAGGGATTCCCGGGGAGCTGTTTTTT
.	TRBJ2-3	.	TRBV5-8	CASSLRGIGPDTQYF	TGTGCCAGCAGCTTGAGGGGAATAGGGCCAGATACGCAGTATTTT
.	TRBJ2-1	TRBD2	TRBV5-4	CASSLSGSSSGRNEQFF	TGTGCCAGCAGCTTGAGTGGATCGTCTAGCGGGAGGAATGAGCAGTTCTTC
.	TRBJ2-1	TRBD2	TRBV5-4	CASSLLAGSYNEQFF	TGTGCCAGCAGCCTTCTAGCGGGAAGTTACAATGAGCAGTTCTTC
few	TRBJ1-4	TRBD1	TRBV7-2	CASSLQGVGEKLFF	TGTGCCAGCAGCCTACAGGGGGTTGGTGAAAAACTGTTTTTT
.	TRBJ2-1	TRBD1	TRBV19	CASRGDSFLNEQFF	TGTGCCAGTAGGGGGGACAGTTTCCTCAATGAGCAGTTCTTC
.	TRBJ2-2	.	TRBV7-2	CASSRRRTDTGELFF	TGTGCCAGCAGCCGGCGACGGACTGACACCGGGGAGCTGTTTTTT
.	TRBJ2-1	.	TRBV18	CASSPILGDYNEQFF	TGTGCCAGCTCACCAATTTTGGGGGACTACAATGAGCAGTTCTTC
.	TRBJ2-2	.	TRBV7-2	CASSPGRDRELFF	TGTGCCAGCAGCCCAGGGCGGGACCGGGAGCTGTTTTTT
.	TRBJ2-7	.	TRBV6-6	CASSYSGDEQYF	TGTGCCAGCAGTTACTCAGGAGACGAGCAGTACTTC
.	TRBJ1-4	.	TRBV4-2	CASSQDSSNEKLFF	TGTGCCAGCAGCCAGGACAGTTCTAATGAAAAACTGTTTTTT
.	TRBJ2-1	.	TRBV28	CASSDPLYEQFF	TGTGCCAGCAGCGACCCCCTTTATGAGCAGTTCTTC
.	TRBJ1-2	.	TRBV7-2	CASSLGEAVTF	TGTGCCAGCAGCTTAGGCGAAGCGGTCACCTTC
.	TRBJ1-4	TRBD1	TRBV28	CASSLVRGREKLFF	TGTGCCAGCAGTTTGGTCAGGGGGCGTGAAAAACTGTTTTTT
few	TRBJ2-3	.	TRBV7-2	CASSLAGLYTDTQYF	TGTGCCAGCAGCTTAGCGGGCTTATACACAGATACGCAGTATTTT
few	TRBJ2-5	TRBD2	TRBV9	CASSVTGLAGGLETQYF	TGTGCCAGCAGCGTCACGGGACTAGCGGGAGGCCTTGAGACCCAGTACTTC
few	TRBJ1-3	.	TRBV4-3	CASSPSLSGNTIYF	TGCGCCAGCAGCCCAAGCCTCTCTGGAAACACCATATATTTT
few	TRBJ1-5	TRBD1	TRBV27	CASSPGTGGNQPQHF	TGTGCCAGCAGTCCCGGGACAGGGGGCAATCAGCCCCAGCATTTT
.	TRBJ2-6	.	TRBV7-8	CASSFQGGGANVLTF	TGTGCCAGCAGCTTCCAGGGTGGTGGGGCCAACGTCCTGACTTTC
.	TRBJ2-7	TRBD2	TRBV7-9	CASSRSGEKNYEQYF	TGTGCCAGCAGCCGTAGCGGGGAAAAGAACTACGAGCAGTACTTC
few	TRBJ2-3	TRBD1	TRBV10-1	CASSNRDREIGRQYF	TGCGCCAGCAGCAACCGGGACAGGGAGATTGGACGGCAGTATTTT
.	TRBJ1-2	.	TRBV7-2	CASSLHLGLWLPSGYTF	TGTGCCAGCAGCCTGCATTTGGGTTTATGGCTGCCCAGCGGCTACACCTTC
.	TRBJ2-2	.	TRBV15	CATSRDRDTGELFF	TGTGCCACCAGCAGAGACAGGGATACCGGGGAGCTGTTTTTT
.	TRBJ1-5	.	TRBV19	CASSISSSNQPQHF	TGTGCCAGTAGTATCTCCAGCAGCAATCAGCCCCAGCATTTT
.	TRBJ2-7	.	TRBV18	CASSPPGKGSYEQYF	TGTGCCAGCTCACCCCCGGGTAAAGGATCCTACGAGCAGTACTTC
few	TRBJ1-3	TRBD1	TRBV9	CASSPIAASGGTLLAGNTIYF	TGTGCCAGCAGCCCAATTGCCGCTTCAGGGGGTACTCTCCTCGCTGGAAACACCATATATTTT
few	TRBJ2-1	TRBD2	TRBV5-4	CASSFSSGSEQFF	TGTGCCAGCAGCTTTTCTAGCGGGAGTGAGCAGTTCTTC
few	TRBJ1-3	.	TRBV7-9	CASSLEAGNTIYF	TGTGCCAGCAGCTTAGAAGCTGGAAACACCATATATTTT
few	TRBJ2-1	.	TRBV18	CASSPPASPLFNEQFF	TGTGCCAGCTCACCACCCGCTAGCCCATTATTCAATGAGCAGTTCTTC
.	TRBJ1-2	.	TRBV12-2	CASRLVLGYGYTF	TGTGCAAGTCGCTTAGTTCTCGGCTATGGCTACACCTTC
few	TRBJ1-1	.	TRBV28	CASSLQGRNTEAFF	TGTGCCAGCAGTCTACAGGGTCGGAACACTGAAGCTTTCTTT
few	TRBJ2-7	TRBD2	TRBV7-6	CASSLGGSGATSYEQYF	TGTGCCAGCAGCTTAGGGGGTAGCGGGGCAACCTCCTACGAGCAGTACTTC
few	TRBJ2-7	TRBD1	TRBV10-3	CAIGTGESYEQYF	TGTGCCATAGGGACAGGGGAATCCTACGAGCAGTACTTC
.	TRBJ2-7	.	TRBV28	CASSSGGLPRADEQYF	TGTGCCAGCAGTTCAGGGGGGTTACCCCGCGCGGACGAGCAGTACTTC
few	TRBJ1-2	.	TRBV7-8	CASSLGTRSDGGYTF	TGTGCCAGCAGCTTGGGTACACGGTCGGACGGTGGCTACACCTTC
.	TRBJ2-3	.	TRBV6-6	CASSYLRGTSTDTQYF	TGTGCCAGCAGTTACCTGCGGGGAACTAGCACAGATACGCAGTATTTT
few	TRBJ2-6	.	TRBV9	CASSPFFGANVLTF	TGTGCCAGCAGCCCCTTTTTTGGGGCCAACGTCCTGACTTTC
few	TRBJ2-1	.	TRBV10-3	CAISEVLWDNEQFF	TGTGCCATCAGTGAGGTCCTATGGGACAATGAGCAGTTCTTC
few	TRBJ1-2	.	TRBV9	CASSVGLENYGYTF	TGTGCCAGCAGCGTAGGTCTGGAAAACTATGGCTACACCTTC
.	TRBJ2-7	.	TRBV7-2	CASTLLPAGEQYF	TGTGCCAGCACCTTGCTCCCCGCGGGGGAGCAGTACTTC
few	TRBJ2-7	.	TRBV2	CASSDQGFGDEQYF	TGTGCCAGCAGTGACCAGGGCTTCGGCGACGAGCAGTACTTC
.	TRBJ2-7	.	TRBV15	CATLTFGYVGHYYEQYF	TGTGCCACCTTAACTTTCGGGTATGTCGGTCACTACTACGAGCAGTACTTC
many	TRBJ2-6	.	TRBV4-3	CASSQDGMSSGANVLTF	TGCGCCAGCAGCCAAGATGGAATGAGCTCTGGGGCCAACGTCCTGACTTTC
few	TRBJ2-1	.	TRBV28	CASSLRSLAFYKGEQFF	TGTGCCAGCAGTTTACGCTCTCTTGCTTTTTATAAGGGTGAGCAGTTCTTC
.	TRBJ2-3	.	TRBV5-6	CASSLMLEVMDTQYF	TGTGCCAGCAGCTTGATGCTAGAAGTTATGGATACGCAGTATTTT
.	TRBJ2-2	.	TRBV19	CASRGRVITGELFF	TGTGCCAGTAGGGGCAGGGTGATAACCGGGGAGCTGTTTTTT
.	TRBJ2-5	.	TRBV4-3	CASSQDPPDSRETQYF	TGCGCCAGCAGCCAAGATCCGCCTGACAGTAGAGAGACCCAGTACTTC
few	TRBJ2-7	.	TRBV10-3	CAISERTASNDEQYF	TGTGCCATCAGTGAGAGGACAGCCTCTAATGACGAGCAGTACTTC
.	TRBJ1-4	.	TRBV27	CASSLGPVTNEKLFF	TGTGCCAGCAGTTTAGGGCCGGTGACTAATGAAAAACTGTTTTTT
few	TRBJ2-6	.	TRBV5-4	CASTPGGTSGANVLTF	TGTGCCAGCACCCCGGGCGGAACCTCTGGGGCCAACGTCCTGACTTTC
.	TRBJ2-5	.	TRBV5-4	CASSSGTVPGAQETQYF	TGTGCCAGCAGCTCGGGGACGGTCCCCGGAGCCCAAGAGACCCAGTACTTC